The 22 T cell receptor beta chains below were found in one sample sequenced in a study of T-cell reconstitution after alpha-beta-depleted transplantation in children. As it was prepared, the TCRbeta library received unique molecular identifiers. TCRdb recomputed calls from the PCR reads with MiXCR, one row per CDR3 protein. The sample lists approximately 88,000 distinct CDR3 sequences; 12% were seen once. The sequencing here drew on PBMCs from the stem cell graft donor, taken from the stem cell graft. Every receptor here comes from a human donor who donated a stem cell graft to a child with inherited bone marrow failure.

This chain joins TRBV7-2 and TRBJ2-7, with 12 bases matching TRBD2. Looked up from germline, CDR1 is SGHTA and CDR2 is FQGNSA. This CDR3 comprises 16 residues. The V segment lost 5 bases and the J segment 6 bases; nucleotides outside the gene matches: 11. CDR3 amino acids: CASSLGPSGGATEQYF. The DNA for the CDR3 is TGTGCCAGCAGCCTAGGGCCTAGCGGGGGGGCCACCGAGCAGTACTTC.

The table lists this clonotype with many counts. The chain employs TRBV5-1 and TRBJ2-3, with 7 bases lining up with TRBD1. Germline trimming cut 0 bases from V and 4 bases from J; bases unmatched to any gene: 11. CDR1 and CDR2 (germline): SGHRS, YFSETQ. The CDR3 spans 17 residues. CDR3 sequence reads: CASSLAAGGSMADTQYF. The CDR3 DNA follows: TGCGCCAGCAGCTTGGCCGCAGGGGGATCTATGGCAGATACGCAGTATTTT.

This clonotype was recorded at least ten times. The genes are TRBV5-1 and TRBJ2-7; D remains unclear. The V and J ends lost 0 bases and 0 bases respectively, with 10 bases between them. The CDR3 contains 15 residues. Germline CDR1 and CDR2: SGHRS and YFSETQ. The CDR3 region has the DNA TGCGCCAGCAGCTTGGCCGACATCCCCTCCTACGAGCAGTACTTC. This gives the protein CASSLADIPSYEQYF.

The gene calls are TRBV7-6 and TRBJ2-1, with D possibly matching TRBD2 (5 bases). This CDR3 spans 14 amino acids. The germline CDR1 and CDR2 sequences are SGHVS and FNYEAQ. Trimming took off 3 bases at V and 5 bases at J, with 11 bases between the two ends. The CDR3 sequence is CASSFGLANNEQFF. Here the CDR3 DNA reads TGTGCCAGCAGCTTCGGTCTAGCTAACAATGAGCAGTTCTTC.

This clonotype was detected ten times or more. The rearrangement links TRBV5-1 to TRBJ2-6; D uncertain. Per the germline V gene, CDR1 is SGHRS and CDR2 is YFSETQ. V lost 0 bases and J lost 2, with 6 bases in between. This CDR3 has 15 amino acids. As DNA, the CDR3 is TGCGCCAGCAGCTTGGGGGTGGCTGGGGCCAACGTCCTGACTTTC. Translating it yields CASSLGVAGANVLTF.

The J gene is TRBJ2-3, the V gene TRBV28; unclear D gene. The CDR3 has 16 residues. Germline V gene data show CDR1 as MDHEN and CDR2 as SYDVKM. V was shortened by 5 bases and J by 0 bases, with 15 bases between the two germline ends. In DNA form, the CDR3 reads TGTGCCAGCAGTCCCCCCGGTTTTGGGAGCACAGATACGCAGTATTTT. Its translation is CASSPPGFGSTDTQYF.

This clonotype was detected ten times or more. J is TRBJ1-1 and V is TRBV4-3; no clear D gene. The CDR3 runs 13 residues. The ends were cut back, 4 bases at V and 0 bases at J, with 6 bases in the middle. Germline lookup yields CDR1 LGHNA and CDR2 YSLEER. CDR3 amino acids: CASSPYLNTEAFF. The CDR3 bases are TGCGCCAGCAGCCCCTACTTGAACACTGAAGCTTTCTTT.

This clonotype was counted at least ten times. The chain employs TRBV27 and TRBJ1-2; D may be TRBD1 (5 bases). The germline V and J ends were trimmed by 3 bases and 0 bases, with 17 bases remaining between them. CDR1 MNHEY and CDR2 SMNVEV come from the germline V gene (reference sequence). There are 17 residues in the CDR3. This CDR3 is CASSFRPGYLANYGYTF. Here the CDR3 DNA reads TGTGCCAGCAGTTTCCGTCCAGGGTATTTAGCTAACTATGGCTACACCTTC.

This sequence joins TRBV18 and TRBJ2-3; TRBD2 matches 7 bases. CDR1 and CDR2 from the germline V gene are KGHSH and LQKENI. J gave up 3 bases and V 10 bases, and 7 bases lay outside the gene matches. The CDR3 has 13 residues. CDR3 in DNA: TGTGCCACCACACTGGGGGGGACAGATACGCAGTATTTT. It encodes CATTLGGTDTQYF.

This clonotype was counted ten times or more. The CDR3 bases are TGCGCCAGCAGCCCTGACAGACGAATAAAGAACACTGAAGCTTTCTTT. This codes for CASSPDRRIKNTEAFF. The J gene is TRBJ1-1, the V gene TRBV5-1; maybe TRBD1 (5 bases). The CDR3 is made up of 16 amino acids. Deletions cut 4 bases from V and 1 base from J, with 17 bases between. CDR1 SGHRS and CDR2 YFSETQ come from the germline V gene.

There are many counts of this clonotype. The chain couples TRBV9 to TRBJ2-3, with 8 bases fitting TRBD2. In germline, CDR1 is SGDLS, CDR2 YYNGEE. The V segment lost 4 bases and the J segment 4 bases; nucleotides outside the gene matches: 11. The CDR3 length is 16 residues. CDR3 in amino acids: CASSLLAGGSADTQYF. CDR3 nucleotides: TGTGCCAGCAGCCTATTGGCGGGGGGATCGGCAGATACGCAGTATTTT.

V is TRBV2 and J is TRBJ2-1; D may match TRBD1 or TRBD2 (5 bases each). Germline V gives CDR1 SNHLY, CDR2 FYNNEI. V lost 8 bases and J lost 3, with 11 bases in between. The CDR3 has 13 residues. CDR3: CASRGALYNEQFF. The CDR3 DNA is TGTGCCAGCCGAGGGGCTCTCTACAATGAGCAGTTCTTC. The variable domain in full, with the rest retrieved from reference TRBV2 and TRBJ2-1, is EPEVTQTPSHQVTQMGQEVILRCVPISNHLYFYWYRQILGQKVEFLVSFYNNEISEKSEIFDDQFSVERPDGSNFTLKIRSTKLEDSAMYFCASRGALYNEQFFGPGTRLTVL.

The sample holds many counts of this clonotype. The chain couples TRBV12-3 or TRBV12-4 to TRBJ2-7; 8 positions match TRBD1. J gave up 5 bases and V 5 bases, and 5 bases lay outside the gene matches. The CDR3 length is 13 residues. CDR3 region: CASSTGQGDEQYF. The CDR3 coding sequence is TGTGCCAGCAGTACAGGACAGGGTGACGAGCAGTACTTC.

This clonotype was counted at least ten times. This chain connects TRBV5-1 to TRBJ2-3; D ambiguous. Germline values: CDR1 SGHRS, CDR2 YFSETQ. CDR3 length: 15 residues. V lost 0 bases and J lost 0, with 8 bases in between. CDR3 DNA sequence: TGCGCCAGCAGCTTGGAGCCAGCTAGCACAGATACGCAGTATTTT. Protein sequence: CASSLEPASTDTQYF.

Many counts were recorded for this clonotype. The rearrangement links TRBV5-1 to TRBJ1-1; the match to TRBD1 covers 7 bases. The ends lost 5 bases at V and 0 bases at J; junction bases unmatched: 10. The CDR3 is made up of 16 amino acids. CDR1 SGHRS and CDR2 YFSETQ come from the germline V gene. The CDR3 DNA reads TGCGCCAGCAGTCACGGACAGGCCATTTTGAACACTGAAGCTTTCTTT. It specifies CASSHGQAILNTEAFF.

The chain joins TRBV10-3 to TRBJ1-3, with 8 bases lining up with TRBD1. Per germline, CDR1 ENHRY and CDR2 SYGVKD. V shed 0 bases and J 3 bases; nucleotides not matched to a gene: 1. CDR3 size: 15 residues. The CDR3 region has the DNA TGTGCCATCAGTGAGTCGACAGGGGATGGAAACACCATATATTTT. Translation: CAISESTGDGNTIYF.

J is TRBJ2-7 and V is TRBV7-8; maybe TRBD2 (6 bases). The V gene's germline CDR1 is SGHVS and CDR2 FQNEAQ. This CDR3 comprises 13 residues. The V gene lost 5 bases and the J gene lost 4 bases, with 12 bases spanning the gap. CDR3 sequence reads: CASSLVGGYEQYF. The DNA of the CDR3 is TGTGCCAGCAGCCTTGTGGGGGGTTACGAGCAGTACTTC. The whole variable domain, filled in from reference TRBV7-8 and TRBJ2-7, reads GAGVSQSPRYKVAKRGQDVALRCDPISGHVSLFWYQQALGQGPEFLTYFQNEAQLDKSGLPSDRFFAERPEGSVSTLKIQRTQQEDSAVYLCASSLVGGYEQYFGPGTRLTVT.

The sample holds many counts of this clonotype. The rearrangement links TRBV12-3 or TRBV12-4 to TRBJ2-7; 11 nucleotides match TRBD2. This CDR3 contains 14 residues. J was trimmed by 4 bases and V by 6 bases; bases with no gene match: 5. CDR3 residues: CASSPGLADYEQYF. CDR3 DNA sequence: TGTGCCAGCAGCCCGGGACTAGCGGATTACGAGCAGTACTTC.

The sample holds many counts of this clonotype. This chain connects TRBV4-3 to TRBJ2-2; D is possibly TRBD2 (6 bases). CDR1 and CDR2 from the germline V gene are LGHNA and YSLEER. Trimming took 1 base from V and 3 from J, leaving 12 bases between them. The CDR3 is made up of 16 amino acids. CDR3 region: CASSQGVRGDTGELFF. DNA for the CDR3: TGCGCCAGCAGCCAAGGTGTGCGGGGTGACACCGGGGAGCTGTTTTTT.

Ten or more counts support this clonotype. The J gene is TRBJ1-5, the V gene TRBV7-8; no firm D call. Germline V CDR1 and CDR2: SGHVS, FQNEAQ. The length of the CDR3 is 14 residues. Trimming took off 5 bases at V and 4 bases at J, with 12 bases between the two ends. This chain's CDR3 is CASSAPGRNQPQHF. CDR3 bases: TGTGCCAGCAGCGCCCCGGGTCGAAATCAGCCCCAGCATTTT.

This clonotype was detected ten times or more. V usage is TRBV5-6 and J usage is TRBJ1-4, with 8 positions matching TRBD1. CDR1 and CDR2 from the germline V gene are SGHDT and YYEEEE. Trimming took 3 bases from V and 7 from J; bases not matched to a gene: 8. This CDR3 contains 15 residues. CDR3 in amino acids: CASSYRGSPFEKLFF. CDR3 in DNA: TGTGCCAGCAGCTACAGGGGGAGCCCGTTTGAAAAACTGTTTTTT.

The V gene is TRBV7-9, the J gene TRBJ2-7; TRBD2 matches at 12 bases. The CDR3 is 15 residues long. Looked up from germline, CDR1 is SEHNR and CDR2 is FQNEAQ (reference sequence). The V gene end was trimmed by 5 bases and the J gene end by 3 bases; junction bases not matched to a gene: 5. The CDR3 nucleotides read TGTGCCAGCAGCGAGCTAGCGGGAGGGGGCTACGAGCAGTACTTC. Translation gives CASSELAGGGYEQYF.